The 5 T cell receptor beta chains listed next were all sequenced from one sample in a study of blood T cell repertoires in COVID-19. Method: immunoSEQ multiplex PCR; TCRdb's copy keeps in-frame clones and lacks some. This sample has 150,000 to 200,000 clones, with about 88% found just once. Sequenced input: peripheral blood. The receptors shown here come from a human donor in a cohort sampled during active COVID-19.

This clone is a singleton in its sample. V and J are TRBV18 and TRBJ1-1; 8 positions agree with TRBD1. Germline CDR1 KGHSH, CDR2 LQKENI. The CDR3 totals 16 residues. V trimming: 3 bases; J trimming: 0 bases; junction bases outside the gene matches: 6. In nucleotides, the CDR3 is TGTGCCAGCTCACCGTGGACAGGGAGCATGAACACTGAAGCTTTCTTT. The encoded protein is CASSPWTGSMNTEAFF.

The V gene is TRBV7-2, the J gene TRBJ2-1; TRBD2 agrees at 7 bases. V was clipped by 5 bases and J by 5 bases; unmatched bases: 6. From germline, CDR1 is SGHTA and CDR2 FQGNSA. This CDR3 contains 14 residues. The CDR3 sequence is CASSRRSGDNEQFF. The CDR3 DNA follows: TGTGCCAGCAGCAGGAGGAGCGGGGACAATGAGCAGTTCTTC.

This chain connects TRBV6-2 or TRBV6-3 to TRBJ2-2; 7 bases match TRBD2. Germline loops: CDR1 MNHEY, CDR2 SVGEGT. The V segment lost 2 bases and the J segment 4 bases; nucleotides outside the gene matches: 7. The CDR3 consists of 16 residues. This CDR3 is CASSYPTPGGTGELFF. CDR3 nucleotide sequence: TGTGCCAGCAGTTACCCTACCCCGGGGGGCACCGGGGAGCTGTTTTTT.

The chain uses TRBV6-5 and TRBJ1-1, with a tentative D call TRBD1 (5 bases). V was clipped by 6 bases and J by 5 bases, with 10 bases between them. This CDR3 contains 12 residues. Germline lookup yields CDR1 MNHEY and CDR2 SVGAGI. The CDR3 coding sequence is TGTGCCAGCAGGGGAGGGGTTACTGAAGCTTTCTTT. As protein: CASRGGVTEAFF.

The chain joins TRBV7-9 to TRBJ1-3, with D unclear. Between the trimmed V and J ends, which lost 4 bases and 0 bases, there was a span of 13 bases. The CDR3 contains 16 residues. Germline-derived CDR1 and CDR2 are SEHNR and FQNEAQ (reference sequence). The CDR3 DNA is TGTGCCAGCAGCTCAGTCCCAGTCCGCTCTGGAAACACCATATATTTT. Encoded protein: CASSSVPVRSGNTIYF.